The clone carrying this T cell receptor (beta chain) was detected only a few times. V was clipped by 5 bases and J by 3 bases, with 13 bases between them. CDR1 is SGHVS and CDR2 is FQNEAQ in the germline V gene. The CDR3 spans 15 residues. Sorted CD4+ subsets: naive, central memory, regulatory, stem cell-like memory (CD45RO/CCR7/CD25/CD127/CD95/CD27 panel). The authors reverse transcribed all of the isolated RNA, so sequencing captured expressed TCRB transcripts. Produced via immunoSEQ multiplex PCR; TCRdb's table is partial and in-frame only. This table has 310,000 or so clones, 7% to 9% appearing once. The data belong to a study of beta chain features in type 1 diabetes.

This sequence was found in a woman aged 18 to 35 in good health. The V call is TRBV7-8, the J call TRBJ2-2; D gene uncertain. The sequenced sample consisted of central memory CD4+ T cells from blood. The CDR3 DNA is TGTGCCAGCAGCACGTTTAGACGGGACACCGGGGAGCTGTTTTTT. Protein product: CASSTFRRDTGELFF. The full variable domain, in which reference TRBV7-8 and TRBJ2-2 provide the parts outside the CDR3, is GAGVSQSPRYKVAKRGQDVALRCDPISGHVSLFWYQQALGQGPEFLTYFQNEAQLDKSGLPSDRFFAERPEGSVSTLKIQRTQQEDSAVYLCASSTFRRDTGELFFGEGSRLTVL.